The clone carrying this T cell receptor beta chain was seen a few times. Its specificity is unknown. The authors built TCR beta libraries using iRepertoire HTBI primers and Arm-PCR of CDR3 regions. One entry per CDR3 protein, called by TCRdb with MiXCR from the multiplex PCR reads. The profile shows approximately 400,000 distinct CDR3 sequences, around 16% of them singletons. The source of the sample is a study of regulatory T cells in long-lasting Graves disease. V was shortened by 0 bases and J by 7 bases, with 9 bases between the two germline ends. In germline, CDR1 is LGHNA, CDR2 YNFKEQ. CDR3 length: 13 residues. Time point in this sample: newly diagnosed GD, antithyroid drugs for less than 3 months. RNA isolated from PBMCs was used to make the TCR library. Study results and caveats: Repertoires from persistent disease leaned toward TRBV28, TRBJ1-2 and TRBJ2-5. Graves' patients with persistent disease showed TCR diversity lower than patients newly diagnosed.

These data were likewise used in another study, on T cells in Graves' hyperthyroidism and ophthalmopathy. That source adds: Each diagnosis was grounded in clinical symptoms, serum thyroxine and TRAb, thyroid ultrasound, and orbital computed tomography. First-round RT-PCR targeting the TCR CDR3 was performed with the HTBI primer set.

This TCR was sampled from a middle-aged woman with Graves disease. The sequencing here drew on peripheral blood mononuclear cells (PBMCs), taken at new diagnosis, from a patient treated with antithyroid drugs. This chain uses TRBV4-2 with TRBJ1-1; the D is unclear. This CDR3 reads CASSQERISEAFF. CDR3 nucleotides: TGTGCCAGCAGCCAAGAAAGGATTAGTGAAGCTTTCTTT.